This T cell receptor (beta chain) was captured by sequencing in a study of blood T cells in healthy people across ages (dated by TCRdb to between 2014 and 2016). Turning to the overall study: Template switching captured roughly one uniquely barcoded TCR beta cDNA molecule per two T cells in model experiments. Using deep sequencing normalized with unique cDNA molecular identifiers, the study measured how TCR beta repertoire diversity changes with age. For two donors (one aged 18 to 29 and one aged 80 or older), the study analyzed two additional independent replicas of 1 million unique cDNA reads from the same blood draw. Four age groups were formed from the donors: young (average around 15 years), middle-aged (just under 40), aged (over 55) and long-lived (less than 85).

The donors were about 40 Caucasian individuals from Russia, aged roughly 6 to 100 years, who were systemically healthy. Approximately 11 milliliters of peripheral blood were drawn from each donor into EDTA-treated Vacutainer tubes. PBMCs were isolated by Ficoll-Paque density-gradient centrifugation, with at least 7 million obtained per sample. Total RNA, at least 5 micrograms per sample, was extracted from PBMCs with Trizol reagent. The percentages of naive CD45RAhigh/CD27high T cells were determined by flow cytometry on a PBMC aliquot from every donor. The paper's findings and limits, for the study overall: Observed TCR beta diversity correlated strongly with the percentage of naive T cells measured by flow cytometry. Estimates of total diversity from one million sequenced T cells were regarded as lower bounds and underestimates. Bulk unsorted PBMC profiling prevented conclusive comparison of naive and antigen-experienced compartments. Observed TCR beta diversity per million T cells fell roughly linearly with age, and a significant reduction was already apparent by age roughly 40. Donor CMV infection status was unknown, potentially confounding age-related changes in expanded clonotypes. Compared with the aged group, more naive CD4+ T cells, fewer expanded clones and increased TCR diversity were shown by the long-lived group, suggesting age selection.

Library method: 5' RACE. Sequenced using an Illumina HiSeq 2500. A second PCR of about 7 to 12 cycles was performed with a sample-barcoded 5' primer and a J-beta primer mix. Each TCR beta cDNA molecule received a unique molecular identifier from a template-switch 5' adaptor carrying 12 random nucleotides. At least 2.5 million CDR3-containing paired-end reads were obtained from each sample. All of the RNA was converted into first-strand cDNA using the Mint cDNA synthesis kit, with a TRBC-specific oligonucleotide serving as the primer. Following uracil-DNA glycosylase treatment, a first 18-cycle PCR with universal primers M1SS and BC2_uni_R was performed on all cDNA. Turning to the authors' computational methods: For normalization, 1 million high-quality reads, each with a distinct molecular identifier, were randomly selected from each sample. Instead of being binned into consensus sequences, reads that shared molecular identifiers were thrown out. MiTCR, set to a Q25 quality threshold and the strictest error-elimination algorithm, was used for CDR3 identification, clonotype clustering and error correction. A nonparametric unseen species model with Euler transformation was used to estimate lower-bound total TCR beta diversity. Clones were called with MiXCR by TCRdb after fastp trimmed the public reads at Q25, and only in-frame beta chains were retained. Entries that share a CDR3 protein sequence are merged under the most common genes and DNA. The V and J calls shown here were made by TCRdb, not taken from the authors' results. The sample records around 1,000,000 distinct CDR3 sequences, roughly 24% of which are singletons. The top ten clones comprise approximately 0.75% of the sample.

To note about this clonotype: It has no known antigen specificity. A junction boundary mismatches the germline segment, possibly from a read error.

These data are also associated with another study on T cells of mothers and their children. That second publication adds: Nine systemically healthy Caucasian individuals served as donors, namely three mothers together with their six children. cDNA synthesis used all of the extracted RNA, with approximately 1.4 ug of RNA in each 15 ul reaction. In the second PCR, the M1S primer added sample barcodes and 2-4 random nucleotides. More than 8 million TCR beta CDR3 reads were obtained from each mother, and about 3 million reads were obtained from each child. Thymic selection shapes the output of TCR recombination in a similar way in related and unrelated pairs, and inherited differences have a minor effect. Normalized repertoire overlap in related mother-child pairs was always slightly higher than in unrelated mother-child pairs, but the difference was never significant. No persistent microchimeric T cell clones were found, with a detection sensitivity of 75 to 100 clones per million clonotypes. Deep NGS was used in the study to compare the TCR beta repertoires of mothers and children and to look for features that separate related mother-child pairs from unrelated individuals. The mean age was roughly 44 +/- 4 years for the mothers and 11 +/- 4 years for the children. After adapters were ligated using NEBNext reagents, the libraries underwent 100+100 nt paired-end sequencing on an Illumina HiSeq 2000. To prevent cross-contamination, the mother and child libraries were prepared one month apart and sequenced in separate runs. Between roughly 450,000 and 2,000,000 distinct TCR beta clonotypes were identified per donor. Naive TCR beta clonotypes were estimated from low-frequency clonotypes matched to each donor's FACS-determined naive share, without sorting.

This clonotype originated in a girl aged 2-15 years in good health. The sample comprised blood.

The DNA sequence is given as TGTGCCAGCAGTGACGGGCCTGGGGCCGACGTCCTGACTTTC. Its translation is CASSDGPGADVLTF. Rearrangement joined TRBV6-4 to TRBJ2-6; the D gene is possibly TRBD1, with 5 bases matching. The CDR3 measures 14 amino acids from cysteine to phenylalanine. Just CDR3 DNA is preserved here, 42 bases in frame from base 1. As encoded in the germline V gene, CDR1 is MRHNA while CDR2 is SNTAGT.